The clone carrying this TCR beta chain was found a few times. What it recognizes is unknown. This entry belongs to a study of beta chain features in type 1 diabetes. The study's findings and limits: The naive, central memory and Treg TCRB repertoires of patients appeared to be more similar to one another than those of healthy donors.

Between the trimmed V and J ends, which lost 6 bases and 8 bases, there was a span of 13 bases. The V gene's germline CDR1 is SQVTM and CDR2 ANQGSEA. This CDR3 contains 11 residues. Expressed TCRB transcripts were sequenced because the isolated RNA had all been reverse transcribed beforehand. Libraries were prepared by immunoSEQ multiplex PCR; TCRdb keeps only in-frame clonotypes and omits some of them. The table has roughly 450,000 clones, approximately 13% seen once. The chain joins TRBV29-1 to TRBJ1-2, with D hard to call. This sequence was found in a man aged 25 to 40 in good health. Sequencing used naive CD4+ T cells from blood. The CDR3 sequence is CSVSAAQGYTF. The CDR3 nucleotides are TGCAGCGTGTCCGCCGCCCAGGGCTACACCTTC.